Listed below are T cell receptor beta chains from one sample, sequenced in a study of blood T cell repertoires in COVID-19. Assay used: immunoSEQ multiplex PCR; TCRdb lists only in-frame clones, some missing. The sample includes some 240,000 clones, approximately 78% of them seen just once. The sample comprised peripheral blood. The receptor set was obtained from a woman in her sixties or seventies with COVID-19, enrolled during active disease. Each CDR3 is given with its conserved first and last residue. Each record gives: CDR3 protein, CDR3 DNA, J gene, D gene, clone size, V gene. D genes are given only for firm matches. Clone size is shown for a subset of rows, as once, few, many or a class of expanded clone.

CDR3aa: CASSLPLQGSRANTIYF
CDR3nt: TGTGCCAGCAGCCTTCCATTACAGGGATCTCGGGCAAACACCATATATTTT
j_gene: TRBJ1-3
d_gene: .
abundance: .
v_gene: TRBV28

CDR3aa: CASSPARVDEKLFF
CDR3nt: TGTGCCAGCTCACCAGCCAGGGTGGATGAAAAACTGTTTTTT
j_gene: TRBJ1-4
d_gene: .
abundance: .
v_gene: TRBV18

CDR3aa: CASSPGQLNTEAFF
CDR3nt: TGTGCCAGCAGCCCGGGACAGCTGAACACTGAAGCTTTCTTT
j_gene: TRBJ1-1
d_gene: TRBD1
abundance: .
v_gene: TRBV11-2

CDR3aa: CASTPGGLRGTSGRPYEQYF
CDR3nt: TGTGCCAGCACCCCGGGGGGACTACGAGGGACTAGCGGGAGGCCCTACGAGCAGTACTTC
j_gene: TRBJ2-7
d_gene: TRBD2
abundance: .
v_gene: TRBV27

CDR3aa: CASSPGEKLFF
CDR3nt: TGTGCCAGCTCACCCGGGGAAAAACTGTTTTTT
j_gene: TRBJ1-4
d_gene: .
abundance: .
v_gene: TRBV6-6

CDR3aa: CASSYPNRGGSYEQYF
CDR3nt: TGTGCCAGCAGTTACCCGAACAGGGGAGGCTCCTACGAGCAGTACTTC
j_gene: TRBJ2-7
d_gene: .
abundance: .
v_gene: TRBV6-2/TRBV6-3

CDR3aa: CASSLPLQGSEAFF
CDR3nt: TGTGCCAGCAGTTTACCTTTACAGGGCTCTGAAGCTTTCTTT
j_gene: TRBJ1-1
d_gene: .
abundance: .
v_gene: TRBV28

CDR3aa: CASSVGGDEQFF
CDR3nt: TGCGCCAGCAGTGTAGGGGGCGATGAGCAGTTCTTC
j_gene: TRBJ2-1
d_gene: TRBD1
abundance: .
v_gene: TRBV10-1

CDR3aa: CASNKGGAYEQYF
CDR3nt: TGTGCCAGCAATAAGGGAGGGGCCTACGAGCAGTACTTC
j_gene: TRBJ2-7
d_gene: TRBD2
abundance: .
v_gene: TRBV25-1

CDR3aa: CASSPPSFYTGELFF
CDR3nt: TGTGCCAGCTCACCACCCTCCTTTTACACCGGGGAGCTGTTTTTT
j_gene: TRBJ2-2
d_gene: .
abundance: .
v_gene: TRBV18

CDR3aa: CASSRGLGRGTFYGYTF
CDR3nt: TGTGCCAGCAGCCGAGGTCTTGGGAGGGGGACATTCTATGGCTACACCTTC
j_gene: TRBJ1-2
d_gene: .
abundance: .
v_gene: TRBV2

CDR3aa: CASSQDRQGVRYKNIQYF
CDR3nt: TGTGCCAGCAGCCAAGATCGGCAGGGGGTAAGGTATAAAAACATTCAGTACTTC
j_gene: TRBJ2-4
d_gene: TRBD1
abundance: .
v_gene: TRBV3-1/TRBV3-2

CDR3aa: CASSPSKGLTEAFF
CDR3nt: TGCGCCAGCAGCCCGTCGAAGGGGTTGACTGAAGCTTTCTTT
j_gene: TRBJ1-1
d_gene: .
abundance: once
v_gene: TRBV5-1

CDR3aa: CASRRLADYEQYF
CDR3nt: TGTGCCAGCAGACGGCTAGCGGATTACGAGCAGTACTTC
j_gene: TRBJ2-7
d_gene: TRBD2
abundance: .
v_gene: TRBV27

CDR3aa: CASSHDRVGEQFF
CDR3nt: TGTGCCAGCAGCCATGACAGGGTGGGTGAGCAGTTCTTC
j_gene: TRBJ2-1
d_gene: TRBD1
abundance: .
v_gene: TRBV5-4

CDR3aa: CSVGQSSYEQYF
CDR3nt: TGCAGCGTAGGACAATCATCCTACGAGCAGTACTTC
j_gene: TRBJ2-7
d_gene: .
abundance: few
v_gene: TRBV29-1

CDR3aa: CASSSGTSWYEQYF
CDR3nt: TGTGCCAGCAGCTCGGGGACTAGCTGGTACGAGCAGTACTTC
j_gene: TRBJ2-7
d_gene: TRBD2
abundance: .
v_gene: TRBV7-2

CDR3aa: CATSRGSSGGTDTQYF
CDR3nt: TGTGCCACCAGCAGAGGGAGTAGCGGGGGCACAGATACGCAGTATTTT
j_gene: TRBJ2-3
d_gene: TRBD2
abundance: .
v_gene: TRBV15

CDR3aa: CASSILGRGTEAFF
CDR3nt: TGTGCCAGTAGTATTCTCGGCAGGGGTACTGAAGCTTTCTTT
j_gene: TRBJ1-1
d_gene: .
abundance: few
v_gene: TRBV19

CDR3aa: CASSSEGTSGQYLNPYEQYF
CDR3nt: TGTGCCAGCAGCTCGGAAGGGACTAGCGGCCAATACCTGAATCCCTACGAGCAGTACTTC
j_gene: TRBJ2-7
d_gene: TRBD2
abundance: .
v_gene: TRBV7-6

CDR3aa: CASSLDRGLNEQFF
CDR3nt: TGCGCCAGCAGCTTGGACAGGGGGCTGAATGAGCAGTTCTTC
j_gene: TRBJ2-1
d_gene: TRBD1
abundance: .
v_gene: TRBV5-1

CDR3aa: CASSPGGRVDFSPLHF
CDR3nt: TGCGCCAGCAGCCCCGGGGGACGGGTCGATTTTTCACCCCTCCACTTT
j_gene: TRBJ1-6
d_gene: .
abundance: many
v_gene: TRBV5-1

CDR3aa: CASSLGLAAFYEQYF
CDR3nt: TGTGCCAGCAGCTTAGGACTAGCGGCTTTCTACGAGCAGTACTTC
j_gene: TRBJ2-7
d_gene: TRBD2
abundance: .
v_gene: TRBV7-9

CDR3aa: CASSKGEGLDNEQFF
CDR3nt: TGTGCCAGCAGTAAGGGGGAGGGCCTAGACAATGAGCAGTTCTTC
j_gene: TRBJ2-1
d_gene: .
abundance: once
v_gene: TRBV11-3

CDR3aa: CASSQERGATNEKLFF
CDR3nt: TGCGCCAGCAGCCAAGAACGGGGGGCAACTAATGAAAAACTGTTTTTT
j_gene: TRBJ1-4
d_gene: .
abundance: .
v_gene: TRBV4-3

CDR3aa: CASSVWTGVTDTQYF
CDR3nt: TGTGCCAGTAGTGTATGGACAGGAGTCACAGATACGCAGTATTTT
j_gene: TRBJ2-3
d_gene: TRBD1
abundance: .
v_gene: TRBV19

CDR3aa: CASSQELLGGQGYEQYF
CDR3nt: TGCGCCAGCAGCCAAGAACTACTAGGTGGACAGGGCTACGAGCAGTACTTC
j_gene: TRBJ2-7
d_gene: TRBD1
abundance: .
v_gene: TRBV4-3

CDR3aa: CASSSAYYVLGQGEGSYGYTF
CDR3nt: TGTGCCAGCAGTTCGGCCTACTACGTCCTGGGACAGGGCGAGGGGAGCTATGGCTACACCTTC
j_gene: TRBJ1-2
d_gene: TRBD1
abundance: .
v_gene: TRBV27

CDR3aa: CASTTSGLRSTDTQYF
CDR3nt: TGCGCCAGCACCACTTCGGGACTACGTAGCACAGATACGCAGTATTTT
j_gene: TRBJ2-3
d_gene: TRBD2
abundance: .
v_gene: TRBV5-1

CDR3aa: CSVPSQGGRVRQETQYF
CDR3nt: TGCAGCGTTCCCTCCCAGGGGGGCCGGGTTCGCCAAGAGACCCAGTACTTC
j_gene: TRBJ2-5
d_gene: .
abundance: .
v_gene: TRBV29-1

CDR3aa: CASSHTGNYGYTF
CDR3nt: TGTGCCAGCAGCCATACAGGGAACTATGGCTACACCTTC
j_gene: TRBJ1-2
d_gene: .
abundance: .
v_gene: TRBV3-1/TRBV3-2

CDR3aa: CAISEEGRAFF
CDR3nt: TGTGCCATCAGTGAGGAGGGTCGGGCTTTCTTT
j_gene: TRBJ1-1
d_gene: .
abundance: .
v_gene: TRBV10-3

CDR3aa: CASSPSRGSPLHF
CDR3nt: TGTGCCAGCAGCCCATCCCGCGGTTCACCCCTCCACTTT
j_gene: TRBJ1-6
d_gene: .
abundance: .
v_gene: TRBV7-2

CDR3aa: CASSLDLLAGGRETQYF
CDR3nt: TGTGCCAGCAGCTTAGATCTGCTAGCGGGAGGACGAGAGACCCAGTACTTC
j_gene: TRBJ2-5
d_gene: TRBD2
abundance: .
v_gene: TRBV11-2

CDR3aa: CASSFGRGEKEETQYF
CDR3nt: TGCGCCAGCAGCTTCGGGCGGGGAGAAAAGGAAGAGACCCAGTACTTC
j_gene: TRBJ2-5
d_gene: .
abundance: few
v_gene: TRBV4-1

CDR3aa: CASSSGLAENNEQFF
CDR3nt: TGTGCCAGCAGTTCCGGACTAGCGGAAAACAATGAGCAGTTCTTC
j_gene: TRBJ2-1
d_gene: TRBD2
abundance: .
v_gene: TRBV6-6

CDR3aa: CASSRDTDTQYF
CDR3nt: TGTGCCAGCAGCCGAGATACAGATACGCAGTATTTT
j_gene: TRBJ2-3
d_gene: .
abundance: .
v_gene: TRBV5-4

CDR3aa: CASSVLQGNTEAFF
CDR3nt: TGTGCCAGCAGCGTCCTACAGGGGAACACTGAAGCTTTCTTT
j_gene: TRBJ1-1
d_gene: .
abundance: .
v_gene: TRBV7-2

CDR3aa: CASSLVVGVSEKLFF
CDR3nt: TGTGCCAGCAGTTTGGTGGTAGGGGTCAGTGAAAAACTGTTTTTT
j_gene: TRBJ1-4
d_gene: .
abundance: .
v_gene: TRBV28

CDR3aa: CASSQVTGTNNSPLHF
CDR3nt: TGTGCCAGCAGCCAAGTAACAGGGACGAACAACTCACCCCTCCACTTT
j_gene: TRBJ1-6
d_gene: .
abundance: .
v_gene: TRBV14

CDR3aa: CASSRDGGATGELFF
CDR3nt: TGTGCCAGCAGTAGGGATGGGGGGGCCACCGGGGAGCTGTTTTTT
j_gene: TRBJ2-2
d_gene: .
abundance: .
v_gene: TRBV2

CDR3aa: CASSPRPGQGVDYNEQFF
CDR3nt: TGTGCCAGCTCACCACGGCCGGGACAGGGGGTAGACTACAATGAGCAGTTCTTC
j_gene: TRBJ2-1
d_gene: TRBD1
abundance: .
v_gene: TRBV18

CDR3aa: CASSPDGDGYTF
CDR3nt: TGTGCCAGCTCACCCGACGGGGATGGCTACACCTTC
j_gene: TRBJ1-2
d_gene: .
abundance: .
v_gene: TRBV18

CDR3aa: CASRRSGQGTFGYTF
CDR3nt: TGTGCCAGCAGACGCAGCGGACAGGGGACTTTTGGCTACACCTTC
j_gene: TRBJ1-2
d_gene: TRBD1
abundance: once
v_gene: TRBV6-5

CDR3aa: CASSPSGREPYEQFF
CDR3nt: TGTGCCAGCTCACCGAGTGGACGGGAGCCGTATGAGCAGTTCTTC
j_gene: TRBJ2-1
d_gene: .
abundance: .
v_gene: TRBV18

CDR3aa: CATRASAGRHTEAFF
CDR3nt: TGTGCCACCAGGGCGTCGGCGGGGAGACACACTGAAGCTTTCTTT
j_gene: TRBJ1-1
d_gene: .
abundance: .
v_gene: TRBV24-1